This T cell receptor (beta chain) emerged from a study of blood T cells in healthy people across ages. A sample-barcoded 5' primer and a J-beta primer mix were used in a second PCR of about 6 to 11 cycles. TCRdb reanalysed the 5' RACE reads using MiXCR and keeps one entry per CDR3 protein. The data hold more than 1,400,000 distinct CDR3 sequences, with around two fifths observed a single time. Germline CDR1 and CDR2: DFQATT and SNEGSKA (reference sequence). This CDR3 comprises 18 residues. The V end lost 0 bases, the J end lost 2 bases, and 20 bases lay between the germline ends. This sequence originates from a woman aged 18-29 years in good health. V gene TRBV20-1 combines with J gene TRBJ1-5; possibly TRBD1 for D (5 bases). Sequenced: blood. CDR3 DNA sequence: TGCAGTGCTAGAGATCAGTCGGACGGGGGAATGGGCAATCAGCCCCAGCATTTT. Protein: CSARDQSDGGMGNQPQHF.